The 29 T cell receptor beta chains listed next were all sequenced from one sample in a study of blood T cell repertoires in COVID-19. The data were produced by immunoSEQ multiplex PCR, yet TCRdb's version contains in-frame clones alone and is incomplete. The sample contains approximately 500,000 clones, 85% to 90% of which appear only once. Sequenced sample: peripheral blood. These receptors originate from a woman aged 50 to 65 with COVID-19, enrolled during active disease.

This clone was counted a single time. J is TRBJ1-2 and V is TRBV12-3 or TRBV12-4, with a tentative D call TRBD1 (5 bases). The CDR3 spans 13 residues. V was pared by 3 bases and J by 6 bases, with 11 bases between. In DNA form, the CDR3 reads TGTGCCAGCAGTTTTTATCAGGGTGATGGCTACACCTTC. This codes for CASSFYQGDGYTF.

The chain uses TRBV28 and TRBJ1-5; D perhaps matches TRBD1 (5 bases). V was shortened by 8 bases and J by 3 bases, with 17 bases between the two germline ends. The V gene's germline CDR1 is MDHEN and CDR2 SYDVKM. The length of the CDR3 is 15 residues. The CDR3 protein is CASRVVRQLNQPQHF. In nucleotides, the CDR3 is TGTGCCAGCCGCGTGGTCCGACAGCTCAATCAGCCCCAGCATTTT. Full variable domain (remainder filled in from reference TRBV28 and TRBJ1-5): DVKVTQSSRYLVKRTGEKVFLECVQDMDHENMFWYRQDPGLGLRLIYFSYDVKMKEKGDIPEGYSVSREKKERFSLILESASTNQTSMYLCASRVVRQLNQPQHFGDGTRLSIL.

The chain employs TRBV7-9 and TRBJ1-3; 9 bases match TRBD1. This CDR3 has 14 residues. Per the germline V gene, CDR1 is SEHNR and CDR2 is FQNEAQ (reference sequence). Trimming at V came to 7 bases and at J to 1 base, leaving 2 bases not matched to a gene. The CDR3 bases are TGTGCCAGCAAAGGACAGGGGTCTGGAAACACCATATATTTT. This encodes CASKGQGSGNTIYF.

The gene calls are TRBV4-1 and TRBJ1-1, with D possibly matching TRBD1 (5 bases). From germline, CDR1 is MGHRA and CDR2 YSYEKL. V lost 4 bases and J 4 bases, leaving 16 bases between the germline ends. This CDR3 region has 15 residues. The CDR3 loop is CASSLNTRGTTEAFF. The CDR3 region has the DNA TGCGCCAGCAGCCTTAACACTCGGGGGACCACTGAAGCTTTCTTT.

This clone was counted a few times. This rearrangement joins TRBV9 to TRBJ2-1; 7 bases map to TRBD1. The CDR3 totals 13 residues. V gave up 4 bases and J gave up 6 bases; unmatched junction bases: 4. Per the germline V gene, CDR1 is SGDLS and CDR2 is YYNGEE. The CDR3 reads CASSQTGSNEQFF. The DNA of the CDR3 is TGTGCCAGCAGCCAGACAGGGAGCAATGAGCAGTTCTTC.

V and J are TRBV10-3 and TRBJ2-7; perhaps TRBD2 as D (5 bases). Germline CDR1 and CDR2: ENHRY and SYGVKD. The V end lost 6 bases, the J end lost 3 bases, and 9 bases lay between the germline ends. This CDR3 is built from 12 residues. CDR3 protein: CAISPGLYEQYF. CDR3 nucleotide sequence: TGTGCCATCAGCCCAGGACTCTACGAGCAGTACTTC.

The rearrangement joins TRBV2 to TRBJ2-3; 9 bases match TRBD2. The CDR3 is made up of 15 amino acids. J lost 2 bases, V lost 7 bases, and 7 bases had no gene match. Germline CDR1 reads SNHLY; CDR2 reads FYNNEI. The DNA for the CDR3 is TGTGCCAGCACAACTATAGCGGGGGTCACAGATACGCAGTATTTT. Residues: CASTTIAGVTDTQYF. The full variable domain, in which reference TRBV2 and TRBJ2-3 provide the parts outside the CDR3, is EPEVTQTPSHQVTQMGQEVILRCVPISNHLYFYWYRQILGQKVEFLVSFYNNEISEKSEIFDDQFSVERPDGSNFTLKIRSTKLEDSAMYFCASTTIAGVTDTQYFGPGTRLTVL.

This clone has just one count. This rearrangement joins TRBV29-1 to TRBJ1-1; 8 bases fit TRBD1. V gave up 5 bases and J gave up 7 bases; unmatched junction bases: 9. CDR3 length equals 13 residues. Germline CDR1 and CDR2: SQVTM and ANQGSEA. For the CDR3, the DNA is TGCAGCGTTTATTCCGACAGGGGTCATGAAGCTTTCTTT. Protein: CSVYSDRGHEAFF.

This clone has only one observation. The rearrangement links TRBV4-1 to TRBJ2-7, with 9 nucleotides matching TRBD2. The CDR3 sequence is 18 residues long. J was trimmed by 0 bases and V by 1 base; bases with no gene match: 10. Germline V gene lookup returns CDR1 MGHRA and CDR2 YSYEKL. DNA of the CDR3: TGCGCCAGCAGCCAAGTTATGGGTAGCGGGGGCCTCTCCTACGAGCAGTACTTC. Encoded protein: CASSQVMGSGGLSYEQYF.

This chain uses TRBV9 with TRBJ1-2, with D possibly matching TRBD1 (6 bases). The CDR3 is made up of 17 amino acids. V was clipped by 2 bases and J by 0 bases, with 17 bases between them. Germline assignment: CDR1 SGDLS and CDR2 YYNGEE. CDR3 sequence reads: CASSVPPGGAPNYGYTF. The CDR3 DNA follows: TGTGCCAGCAGCGTTCCACCCGGGGGGGCTCCTAACTATGGCTACACCTTC.

This clone was counted once. The rearrangement links TRBV4-1 to TRBJ2-1; D remains unclear. Per germline, CDR1 MGHRA and CDR2 YSYEKL. The CDR3 covers 16 residues. Trimming pared 3 bases from V and 0 bases from J, leaving 12 bases between. Written as DNA, the CDR3 is TGCGCCAGCAGCCAGGTTGACATCCTCTCCTACAATGAGCAGTTCTTC. It encodes CASSQVDILSYNEQFF.

The gene calls are TRBV2 and TRBJ2-7; TRBD2 aligns across 9 bases. This CDR3 is 15 amino acids long. Trimming took 1 base from V and 3 from J; bases not matched to a gene: 4. Looked up from germline, CDR1 is SNHLY and CDR2 is FYNNEI. The CDR3: CASSEGASGDYEQYF. DNA of the CDR3: TGTGCCAGCAGTGAAGGGGCTAGCGGGGACTACGAGCAGTACTTC.

This clone was observed a handful of times. V is TRBV18 and J is TRBJ1-5, with TRBD1 matching 9 bases. With V trimmed by 4 bases and J by 6 bases, 4 bases remained unmatched. CDR3 length: 14 residues. The germline V gene has CDR1 KGHSH and CDR2 LQKENI. CDR3 nucleotide sequence: TGTGCCAGCTCACTGGGACAGGGAAGTCAGCCCCAGCATTTT. Residues: CASSLGQGSQPQHF.

The V call is TRBV27, the J call TRBJ1-6; TRBD1 is a possible D gene (5 bases). Germline CDR1 and CDR2: MNHEY and SMNVEV (reference sequence). The CDR3 sequence is 13 residues long. With 6 bases removed from V and 7 bases from J, the gap between germline ends came to 10 bases. CDR3 DNA sequence: TGTGCCAGCAGCCCCAGGGTAAATTCACCCCTCCACTTT. The encoded protein is CASSPRVNSPLHF.

This rearrangement joins TRBV2 to TRBJ1-2; D gene uncertain. V lost 6 bases, J lost 3 bases, and 23 bases lay in between. The germline gives CDR1 SNHLY, CDR2 FYNNEI. This CDR3 spans 17 amino acids. CDR3 protein: CASSSLGSDGVDYGYTF. The CDR3 DNA sequence: TGTGCCAGCAGCTCATTAGGATCAGACGGAGTGGACTATGGCTACACCTTC. Supplemented by reference TRBV2 and TRBJ1-2, the full variable domain reads EPEVTQTPSHQVTQMGQEVILRCVPISNHLYFYWYRQILGQKVEFLVSFYNNEISEKSEIFDDQFSVERPDGSNFTLKIRSTKLEDSAMYFCASSSLGSDGVDYGYTFGSGTRLTVV.

V is TRBV9 and J is TRBJ2-4; TRBD2 matches 7 bases. Germline loops: CDR1 SGDLS, CDR2 YYNGEE. Germline trimming cut 4 bases from V and 8 bases from J; bases unmatched to any gene: 12. The CDR3 is made up of 15 amino acids. The CDR3 protein is CASSPTSTGRDIQYF. In DNA form, the CDR3 reads TGTGCCAGCAGCCCCACCTCAACGGGGAGGGACATTCAGTACTTC.

The chain links TRBV5-4 to TRBJ2-2; 7 bases align to TRBD2. CDR1 and CDR2 (germline): SGHNT, YYREEE (reference sequence). V dropped 4 bases and J dropped 1; count of bases not matched to a gene: 4. This CDR3 has 15 amino acids. Here the CDR3 reads CASSAGLGNTGELFF. The CDR3, as DNA: TGTGCCAGCAGCGCCGGACTAGGGAACACCGGGGAGCTGTTTTTT.

The chain is built from TRBV7-6 and TRBJ2-1; 8 positions match TRBD2. Germline assignment: CDR1 SGHVS and CDR2 FNYEAQ. V lost 5 bases to trimming and J lost 8 bases; unmatched junction nucleotides: 17. The CDR3 spans 17 residues. In DNA form, the CDR3 reads TGTGCCAGCAGCCGGGGCTTTGCGGGGGGCTCTGTCGATGAGCAGTTCTTC. Its translation is CASSRGFAGGSVDEQFF.

The rearrangement links TRBV15 to TRBJ2-3; 9 bases map to TRBD2. The V gene end was trimmed by 5 bases and the J gene end by 0 bases; junction bases not matched to a gene: 6. Per the germline V gene, CDR1 is LNHNV and CDR2 is YYDKDF (reference sequence). CDR3 length: 16 amino acids. CDR3 sequence (DNA): TGTGCCACCAGCGTGATCGCGGGGGGGAGCACAGATACGCAGTATTTT. Its translation is CATSVIAGGSTDTQYF. The complete variable domain, with remaining parts taken from reference TRBV15 and TRBJ2-3, reads DAMVIQNPRYQVTQFGKPVTLSCSQTLNHNVMYWYQQKSSQAPKLLFHYYDKDFNNEADTPDNFQSRRPNTSFCFLDIRSPGLGDTAMYLCATSVIAGGSTDTQYFGPGTRLTVL.

About this clone itself: The identical CDR3 is also encoded by other nucleotide sequences in the sample. J is TRBJ1-2 and V is TRBV12-3 or TRBV12-4; 10 bases agree with TRBD1. Trimming at V came to 4 bases and at J to 6 bases, leaving 2 bases not matched to a gene. The CDR3 totals 13 residues. DNA of the CDR3: TGTGCCAGCAGTTCGGACAGGGGGGATGGCTACACCTTC. Its protein product is CASSSDRGDGYTF.

This clone was counted once. This chain links TRBV11-3 with TRBJ2-1; TRBD1 might be the D (5 bases). Germline CDR1 SGHNT, CDR2 YENEEA. V lost 5 bases to trimming and J lost 5 bases, with 13 bases between them. The CDR3 consists of 14 residues. The CDR3 loop is CASSRFRTHNEQFF. The CDR3 DNA is TGTGCCAGCAGCCGATTTCGGACACACAATGAGCAGTTCTTC. The variable domain in full, with the rest retrieved from reference TRBV11-3 and TRBJ2-1, is EAGVVQSPRYKIIEKKQPVAFWCNPISGHNTLYWYLQNLGQGPELLIRYENEEAVDDSQLPKDRFSAERLKGVDSTLKIQPAELGDSAVYLCASSRFRTHNEQFFGPGTRLTVL.

The chain links TRBV13 to TRBJ2-3, with TRBD2 as a possible D gene (6 bases). CDR1 PRHDT and CDR2 FYEKMQ come from the germline V gene (reference sequence). Deletions cut 8 bases from V and 5 bases from J, with 14 bases between. The CDR3 is made up of 13 amino acids. The CDR3 bases are TGTGCCAGCCGGGGAGGACCTGAAGATACGCAGTATTTT. This encodes CASRGGPEDTQYF.

The chain links TRBV30 to TRBJ2-1; 11 nucleotides agree with TRBD2. The CDR3 loop spans 18 amino acids. Germline V gene data show CDR1 as GTSNPN and CDR2 as SVGIG (reference sequence). The ends lost 0 bases at V and 10 bases at J; junction bases unmatched: 17. CDR3 in DNA: TGTGCCTGGAGTGTCCCCGCGGGTAGCGGGGGGGTTCGACCCGAGCAGTTCTTC. Amino acid sequence: CAWSVPAGSGGVRPEQFF.

The chain has TRBV28 and TRBJ1-2; D gene unclear. V lost 6 bases to trimming and J lost 5 bases, with 7 bases between them. This CDR3 spans 11 amino acids. Germline V CDR1 and CDR2: MDHEN, SYDVKM. The DNA of the CDR3 is TGTGCCAGCAGACAGTCATATGGCTACACCTTC. Amino acid sequence: CASRQSYGYTF.

The chain joins TRBV7-6 to TRBJ1-1; D not certain. V was shortened by 3 bases and J by 3 bases, with 8 bases between the two germline ends. CDR1 is SGHVS and CDR2 is FNYEAQ in the germline V gene. The CDR3 sequence is 13 residues long. CDR3 amino acids: CASSFKEDTEAFF. CDR3 DNA: TGTGCCAGCAGCTTTAAGGAGGACACTGAAGCTTTCTTT.

A remark on this clone: The sample carries other DNA sequences with the same CDR3. The CDR3 DNA follows: TGTGCCAGCAGCTTGGGCGGGGACTCCTACGAGCAGTACTTC. Translated, it gives CASSLGGDSYEQYF. The rearrangement links TRBV5-4 to TRBJ2-7, with a possible D match to TRBD2 (6 bases). Trimming took 0 bases from V and 0 from J, leaving 7 bases between them. This CDR3 is 14 amino acids long. Germline CDR1 reads SGHNT; CDR2 reads YYREEE (reference sequence).

The table lists this clone with a few counts. The V call is TRBV12-3 or TRBV12-4, the J call TRBJ1-6, with TRBD1 identical over 7 bases. This CDR3 is built from 13 residues. Trimming at V came to 7 bases and at J to 10 bases, leaving 7 bases not matched to a gene. The CDR3 sequence is CASTLAGGSPLHF. The CDR3 nucleotides are TGTGCCAGCACCCTTGCAGGGGGATCACCCCTCCACTTT.

This chain uses TRBV9 with TRBJ1-1, with TRBD1 matching over 9 bases. CDR1 is SGDLS and CDR2 is YYNGEE in the germline V gene. This CDR3 has 16 residues. With 2 bases clipped from V and 0 bases from J, the junction kept 5 bases outside the gene matches. The CDR3 nucleotides read TGTGCCAGCAGCGTCGGGACAGGGTCGGTGAACACTGAAGCTTTCTTT. Translating gives CASSVGTGSVNTEAFF.

This rearrangement joins TRBV29-1 to TRBJ1-3; weak D call: TRBD1 (5 bases). Trimming stripped 4 bases from V and 2 bases from J, with 15 bases between. This CDR3 has 15 amino acids. Germline V gene sequence: CDR1 SQVTM, CDR2 ANQGSEA. This CDR3 is CSVALDSLPGNTIYF. The CDR3 DNA reads TGCAGCGTTGCCCTAGACAGCCTCCCTGGAAACACCATATATTTT.